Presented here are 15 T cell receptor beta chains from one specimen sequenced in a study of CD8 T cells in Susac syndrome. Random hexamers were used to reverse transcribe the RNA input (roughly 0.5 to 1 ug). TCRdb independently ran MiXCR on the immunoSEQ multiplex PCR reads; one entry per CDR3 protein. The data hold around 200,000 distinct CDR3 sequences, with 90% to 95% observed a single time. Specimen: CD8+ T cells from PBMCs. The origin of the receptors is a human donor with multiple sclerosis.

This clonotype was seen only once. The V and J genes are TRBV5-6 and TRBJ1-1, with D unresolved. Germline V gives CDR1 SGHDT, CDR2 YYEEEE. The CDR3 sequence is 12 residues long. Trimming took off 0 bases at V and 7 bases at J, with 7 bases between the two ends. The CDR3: CASSLVGLEAFF. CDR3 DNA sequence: TGTGCCAGCAGCTTGGTTGGACTTGAAGCTTTCTTT.

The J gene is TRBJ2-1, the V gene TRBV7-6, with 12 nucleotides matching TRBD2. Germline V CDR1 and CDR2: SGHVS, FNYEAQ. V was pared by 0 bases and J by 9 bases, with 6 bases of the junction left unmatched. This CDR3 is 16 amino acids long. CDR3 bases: TGTGCCAGCAGCTTAGCGGCTAGCGGGGGGGCGGGTGAGCAGTTCTTC. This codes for CASSLAASGGAGEQFF.

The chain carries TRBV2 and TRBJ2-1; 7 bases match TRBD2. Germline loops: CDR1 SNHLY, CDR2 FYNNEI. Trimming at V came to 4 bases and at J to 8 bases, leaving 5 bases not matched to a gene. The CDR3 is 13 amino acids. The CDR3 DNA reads TGTGCCAGCAGTGCTGGGGGGGGATATGAGCAGTTCTTC. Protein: CASSAGGGYEQFF. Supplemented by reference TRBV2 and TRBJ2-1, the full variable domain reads EPEVTQTPSHQVTQMGQEVILRCVPISNHLYFYWYRQILGQKVEFLVSFYNNEISEKSEIFDDQFSVERPDGSNFTLKIRSTKLEDSAMYFCASSAGGGYEQFFGPGTRLTVL.

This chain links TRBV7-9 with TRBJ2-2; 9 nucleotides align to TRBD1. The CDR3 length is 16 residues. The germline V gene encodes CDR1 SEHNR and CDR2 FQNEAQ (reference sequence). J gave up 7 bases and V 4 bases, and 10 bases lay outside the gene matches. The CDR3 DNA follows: TGTGCCAGCAGCTCGGACCGGGACAGGGTTGGCGGGGAGCTGTTTTTT. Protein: CASSSDRDRVGGELFF.

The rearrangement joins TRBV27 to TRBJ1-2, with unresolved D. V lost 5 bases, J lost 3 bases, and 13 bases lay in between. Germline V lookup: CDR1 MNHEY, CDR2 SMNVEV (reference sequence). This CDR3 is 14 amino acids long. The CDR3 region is CASSSLLEDYGYTF. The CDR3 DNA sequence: TGTGCCAGCAGTAGTCTGCTGGAAGACTATGGCTACACCTTC.

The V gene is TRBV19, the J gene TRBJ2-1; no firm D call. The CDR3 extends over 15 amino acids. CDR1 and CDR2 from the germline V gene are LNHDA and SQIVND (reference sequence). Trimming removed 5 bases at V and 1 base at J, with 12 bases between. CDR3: CASSLAAGSYNEQFF. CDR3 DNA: TGTGCCAGTAGTTTGGCCGCAGGATCCTACAATGAGCAGTTCTTC.

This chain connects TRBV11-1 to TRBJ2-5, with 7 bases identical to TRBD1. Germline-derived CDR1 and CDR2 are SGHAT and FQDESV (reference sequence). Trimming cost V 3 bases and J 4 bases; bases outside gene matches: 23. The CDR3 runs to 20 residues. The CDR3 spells CASSFVRGQQSQRAPETQYF. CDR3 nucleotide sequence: TGTGCCAGCAGCTTTGTTAGGGGACAGCAGAGTCAGAGGGCCCCAGAGACCCAGTACTTC.

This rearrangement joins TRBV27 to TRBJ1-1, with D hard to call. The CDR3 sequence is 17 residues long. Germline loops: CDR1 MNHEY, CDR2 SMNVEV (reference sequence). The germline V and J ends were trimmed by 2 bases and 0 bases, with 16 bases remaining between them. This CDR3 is CASSLGPRILMNTEAFF. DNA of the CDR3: TGTGCCAGCAGTTTAGGACCGCGGATCCTAATGAACACTGAAGCTTTCTTT.

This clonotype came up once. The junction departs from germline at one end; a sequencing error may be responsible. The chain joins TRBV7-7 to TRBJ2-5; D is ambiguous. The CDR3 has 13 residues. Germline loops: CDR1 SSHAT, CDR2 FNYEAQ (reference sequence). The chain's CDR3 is CASSLSPWETQYF. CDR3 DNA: TGTGCTAGCAGCTTATCCCCTTGGGAGACCCAGTACTTC.

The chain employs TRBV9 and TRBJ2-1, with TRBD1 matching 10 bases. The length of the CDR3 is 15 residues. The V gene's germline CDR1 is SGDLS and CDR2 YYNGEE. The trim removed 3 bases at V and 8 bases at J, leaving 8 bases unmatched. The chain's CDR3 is CASSAAGTGDHEQFF. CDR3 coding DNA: TGTGCCAGCAGCGCCGCCGGGACAGGGGACCATGAGCAGTTCTTC.

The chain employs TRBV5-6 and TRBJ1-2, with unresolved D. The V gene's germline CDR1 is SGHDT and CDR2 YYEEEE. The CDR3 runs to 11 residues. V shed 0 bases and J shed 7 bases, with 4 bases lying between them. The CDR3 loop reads CASSLDTGYTF. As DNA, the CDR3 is TGTGCCAGCAGCTTGGACACTGGCTACACCTTC.

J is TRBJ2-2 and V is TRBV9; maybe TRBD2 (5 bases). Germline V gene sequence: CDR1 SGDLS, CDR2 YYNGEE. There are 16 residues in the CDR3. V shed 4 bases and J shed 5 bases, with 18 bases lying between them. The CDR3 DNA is TGTGCCAGCAGCCCGGCCGGAAGAGGGCCGACCGGGGAGCTGTTTTTT. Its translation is CASSPAGRGPTGELFF.

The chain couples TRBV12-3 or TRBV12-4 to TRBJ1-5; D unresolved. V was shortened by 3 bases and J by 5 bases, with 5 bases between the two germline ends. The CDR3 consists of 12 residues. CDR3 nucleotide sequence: TGTGCCAGCAGTTTCACTTATCAGCCCCAGCATTTT. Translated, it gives CASSFTYQPQHF.

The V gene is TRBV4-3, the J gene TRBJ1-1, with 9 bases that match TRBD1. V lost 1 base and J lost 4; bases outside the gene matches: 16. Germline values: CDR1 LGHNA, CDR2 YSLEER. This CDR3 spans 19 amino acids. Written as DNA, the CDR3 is TGCGCCAGCAGCCAAGGGCGGGCGGGACAGGGTCGGTGGAGCACTGAAGCTTTCTTT. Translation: CASSQGRAGQGRWSTEAFF.

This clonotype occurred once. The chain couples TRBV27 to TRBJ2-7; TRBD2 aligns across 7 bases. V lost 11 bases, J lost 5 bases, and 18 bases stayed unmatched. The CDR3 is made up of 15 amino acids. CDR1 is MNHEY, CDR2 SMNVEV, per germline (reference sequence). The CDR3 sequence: CAASSLGEGINEQYF. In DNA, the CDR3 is TGTGCCGCCTCGTCGTTGGGGGAGGGCATCAACGAGCAGTACTTC.